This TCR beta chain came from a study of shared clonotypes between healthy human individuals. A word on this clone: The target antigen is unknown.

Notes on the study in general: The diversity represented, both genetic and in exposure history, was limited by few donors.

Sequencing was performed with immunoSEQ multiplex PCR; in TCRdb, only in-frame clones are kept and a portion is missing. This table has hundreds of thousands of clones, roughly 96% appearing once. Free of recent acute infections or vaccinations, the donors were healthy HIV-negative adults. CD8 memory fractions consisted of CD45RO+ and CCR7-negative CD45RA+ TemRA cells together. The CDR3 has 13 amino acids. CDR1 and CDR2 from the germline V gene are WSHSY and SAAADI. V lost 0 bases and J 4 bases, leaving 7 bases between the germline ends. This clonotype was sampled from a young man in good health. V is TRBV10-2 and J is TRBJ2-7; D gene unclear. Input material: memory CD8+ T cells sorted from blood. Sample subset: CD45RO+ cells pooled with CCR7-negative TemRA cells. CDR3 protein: CASSESTPYEQYF. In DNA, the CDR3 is TGCGCCAGCAGTGAGTCGACACCTTACGAGCAGTACTTC.